These 18 T cell receptor beta chains originate from one sample sequenced in a study of T cell clusters in autoimmune cytopenias. TRB was amplified by touch-down multiplex PCR, primer pools A and B combined. One entry per CDR3 protein, without DNA, is what TCRdb gives after re-calling the multiplex PCR reads. The listing records roughly 2,900 distinct CDR3 sequences. TRB amplification used approximately 0.25 ug of peripheral blood genomic DNA. Sequenced: peripheral blood. These receptors all come from a human donor with an autoimmune cytopenia or autoimmune hepatitis (not recorded which).

This clonotype counts as medium-sized by frequency. The chain employs TRBV20-1 and TRBJ2-7; TCRdb's assignment of TRBD2 cannot be checked, as there is no DNA. There are 14 residues in the CDR3. Germline V lookup: CDR1 DFQATT, CDR2 SNEGSKA (reference sequence). The chain's CDR3 is CSAGSGVGAYEQYF.

Measured by frequency, this clonotype is medium-sized (0.01 to 0.1%). V gene TRBV5-6 combines with J gene TRBJ2-1; the D call of TRBD1 rests on TCRdb alone, since no DNA is present to check it. The germline V gene has CDR1 SGHDT and CDR2 YYEEEE. This CDR3 is 12 amino acids long. The CDR3 here is CASKQGFGEQFF.

Judged by frequency, this clonotype is medium-sized. The chain employs TRBV29-1 and TRBJ1-2; TCRdb's D gene call, TRBD1, goes unchecked for lack of DNA. Looked up from germline, CDR1 is SQVTM and CDR2 is ANQGSEA. The CDR3 sequence is 13 residues long. The CDR3 is CSVRTGLSYGYTF.

This clonotype is classed as medium-sized by frequency. The genes are TRBV4-3 and TRBJ1-6. The CDR3 contains 16 residues. Germline V gene lookup returns CDR1 LGHNA and CDR2 YSLEER. The CDR3 sequence: CASSQDGGKWRSPLHF.

By frequency, this clonotype registers medium-sized. CDR3 sequence: CAWSGSGSYEQYF. The chain couples TRBV30 to TRBJ2-7; as DNA is missing, the TRBD2 call by TCRdb cannot be tested. CDR1 and CDR2 from the germline V gene are GTSNPN and SVGIG (reference sequence). The CDR3 extends over 13 amino acids.

This clonotype is identified as medium-sized from frequency. The V call is TRBV7-9, the J call TRBJ2-2; TCRdb's assignment of TRBD2 cannot be checked, as there is no DNA. The CDR3 is 17 residues long. Per germline, CDR1 SEHNR and CDR2 FQNEAQ (reference sequence). The CDR3 is CASSLLDGGPYSGELFF.

The V call is TRBV27, the J call TRBJ1-5. Per germline, CDR1 MNHEY and CDR2 SMNVEV (reference sequence). This CDR3 region has 15 residues. The CDR3 region is CASSPRTRGNQPQHF.

By frequency, this clonotype registers medium-sized (0.01 to 0.1%). The chain links TRBV6-2 or TRBV6-3 to TRBJ2-3. The V gene's germline CDR1 is MNHEY and CDR2 SVGEGT. CDR3 length: 11 amino acids. The CDR3: CASSRTDTQYF.

This clonotype ranks as medium-sized in terms of frequency. The rearrangement joins TRBV6-1 to TRBJ2-4; the D gene TCRdb calls, TRBD1, cannot be checked with no DNA. There are 17 residues in the CDR3. Germline V CDR1 and CDR2: MNHNS, SASEGT. The CDR3 is CASSYSAGVLDKNIQYF.

Judged by frequency, this clonotype is medium-sized. The rearrangement links TRBV18 to TRBJ2-5; checking the TCRdb D call of TRBD1 is not possible without DNA. CDR3 length: 16 amino acids. The V gene's germline CDR1 is KGHSH and CDR2 LQKENI. CDR3 residues: CASSLHRGGPQETQYF.

By frequency, this clonotype registers medium-sized. CDR3 sequence: CASSSGASGGLGEQFF. The chain employs TRBV7-9 and TRBJ2-1; TCRdb's D call of TRBD2 is untestable without DNA. The CDR3 loop spans 16 amino acids. CDR1 and CDR2 from the germline V gene are SEHNR and FQNEAQ (reference sequence).

This clonotype is identified as medium-sized from frequency. This CDR3 is CSASRMSKNYGYTF. This sequence joins TRBV20-1 and TRBJ1-2. CDR1 is DFQATT, CDR2 SNEGSKA, per germline (reference sequence). This CDR3 is built from 14 residues.

This clonotype ranks as medium-sized in terms of frequency. The J gene is TRBJ2-7, the V gene TRBV5-6; with no DNA, the TCRdb D assignment of TRBD2 cannot be verified. The germline V gene has CDR1 SGHDT and CDR2 YYEEEE. This CDR3 is 15 amino acids long. This CDR3 is CASSVGVSGAYEQYF.

Considering frequency, this clonotype is medium-sized (0.01 to 0.1%). This chain links TRBV6-5 with TRBJ1-1. Germline values: CDR1 MNHEY, CDR2 SVGAGI. The CDR3 is 15 residues long. CDR3 region: CASSYSGRISTEAFF.

This clonotype is classed as medium-sized by frequency. V gene TRBV20-1 combines with J gene TRBJ2-3; TCRdb reports TRBD2, a call that lacks DNA to check it against. Germline loops: CDR1 DFQATT, CDR2 SNEGSKA (reference sequence). This CDR3 contains 17 residues. Here the CDR3 reads CSGGVQTSGGGRDTQYF.

This clonotype is deemed medium-sized by its frequency. The rearrangement joins TRBV7-2 to TRBJ1-5; TCRdb's assignment of TRBD1 cannot be checked, as there is no DNA. The CDR3 spans 15 residues. Germline CDR1 reads SGHTA; CDR2 reads FQGNSA. CDR3 region: CASSLVEGAGQPQHF.

According to its frequency, this clonotype is medium-sized. The chain joins TRBV19 to TRBJ2-1; the TCRdb call, TRBD2, lacks DNA for checking. This CDR3 has 16 amino acids. From germline, CDR1 is LNHDA and CDR2 SQIVND (reference sequence). Here the CDR3 reads CASSHRLAAAYNEQFF.

This clonotype is called large based on its frequency. The genes are TRBV11-2 and TRBJ2-1. Looked up from germline, CDR1 is SGHAT and CDR2 is FQNNGV. The CDR3 consists of 11 residues. CDR3 sequence: CASSFVDEQFF.